This TCR beta chain appears in the sequencing data of a study of blood T cell repertoires in COVID-19. Overall study: COVID-19 samples collected from the United States, Italy and Spain covered acute and convalescent phases. The cDNA or gDNA used as material had been derived from T cells, B-cell-depleted T cells, or PBMCs.

Sequencing used immunoSEQ multiplex PCR; TCRdb keeps in-frame clones, though not all of them. Of about 220,000 clones listed, roughly four fifths are singletons. CDR1 and CDR2 (germline): MNHNY, SVGAGI (reference sequence). V gave up 7 bases and J gave up 5 bases, with 14 bases separating them. The CDR3 has 13 amino acids. The sequence came from a woman aged 55-75 years with acute or convalescent COVID-19. The chain employs TRBV6-6 and TRBJ1-1; D may be TRBD1 (6 bases). Sequencing used peripheral blood. This chain's CDR3 is CASIPTRGTEAFF. The CDR3 nucleotides are TGTGCCAGCATCCCGACAAGGGGGACTGAAGCTTTCTTT.